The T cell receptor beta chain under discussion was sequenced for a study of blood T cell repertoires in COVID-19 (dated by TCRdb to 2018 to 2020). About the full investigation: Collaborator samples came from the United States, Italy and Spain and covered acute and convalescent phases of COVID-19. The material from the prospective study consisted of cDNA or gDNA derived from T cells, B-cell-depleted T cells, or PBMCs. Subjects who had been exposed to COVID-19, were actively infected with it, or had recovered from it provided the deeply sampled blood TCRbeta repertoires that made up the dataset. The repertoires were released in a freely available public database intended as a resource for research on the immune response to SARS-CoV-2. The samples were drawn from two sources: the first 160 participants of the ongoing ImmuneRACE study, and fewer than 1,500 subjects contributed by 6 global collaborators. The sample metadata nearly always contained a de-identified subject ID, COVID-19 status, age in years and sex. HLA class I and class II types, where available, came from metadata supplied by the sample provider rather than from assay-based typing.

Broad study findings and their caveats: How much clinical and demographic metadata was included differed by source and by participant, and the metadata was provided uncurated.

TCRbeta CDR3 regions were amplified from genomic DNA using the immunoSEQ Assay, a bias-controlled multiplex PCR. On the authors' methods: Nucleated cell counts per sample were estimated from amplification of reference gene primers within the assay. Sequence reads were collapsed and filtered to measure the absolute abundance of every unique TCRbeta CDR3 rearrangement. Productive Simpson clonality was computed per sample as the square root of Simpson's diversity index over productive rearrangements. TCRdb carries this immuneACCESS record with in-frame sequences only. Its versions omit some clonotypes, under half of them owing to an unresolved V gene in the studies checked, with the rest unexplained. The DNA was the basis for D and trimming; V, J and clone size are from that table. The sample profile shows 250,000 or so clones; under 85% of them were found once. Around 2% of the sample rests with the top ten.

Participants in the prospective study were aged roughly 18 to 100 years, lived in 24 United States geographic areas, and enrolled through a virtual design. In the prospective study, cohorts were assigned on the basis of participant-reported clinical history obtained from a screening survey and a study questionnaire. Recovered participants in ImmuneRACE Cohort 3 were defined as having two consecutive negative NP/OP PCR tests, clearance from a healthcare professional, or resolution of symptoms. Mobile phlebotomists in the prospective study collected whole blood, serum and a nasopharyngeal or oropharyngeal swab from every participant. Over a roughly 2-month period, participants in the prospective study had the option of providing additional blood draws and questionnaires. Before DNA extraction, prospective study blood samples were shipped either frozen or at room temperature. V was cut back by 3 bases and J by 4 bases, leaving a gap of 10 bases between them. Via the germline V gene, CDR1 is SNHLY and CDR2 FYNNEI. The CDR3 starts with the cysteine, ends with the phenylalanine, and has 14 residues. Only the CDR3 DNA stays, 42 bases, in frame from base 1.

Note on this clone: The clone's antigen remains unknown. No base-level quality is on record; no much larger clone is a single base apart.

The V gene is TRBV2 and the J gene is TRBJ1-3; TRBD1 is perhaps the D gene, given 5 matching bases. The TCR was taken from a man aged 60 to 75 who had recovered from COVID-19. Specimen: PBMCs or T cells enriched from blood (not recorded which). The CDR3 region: CASSDWGKGNTIYF. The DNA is TGTGCCAGCAGTGACTGGGGCAAAGGAAACACCATATATTTT.